Below are 7 T cell receptor beta chains sequenced from a single sample in a study of blood T cell repertoires in COVID-19. Here immunoSEQ multiplex PCR was the method, and the copy in TCRdb shows in-frame clones only, minus some. The sample contains approximately 85,000 clones, around 90% of which appear only once. The sequencing input was peripheral blood. The receptor source for this set is a woman between 45 and 65 years old with active or convalescent COVID-19.

J is TRBJ2-1 and V is TRBV9; TRBD1 matches at 10 bases. Germline V gene lookup returns CDR1 SGDLS and CDR2 YYNGEE. CDR3 size: 14 residues. Trimming at V came to 6 bases and at J to 7 bases, leaving 7 bases not matched to a gene. The CDR3 nucleotides read TGTGCCAGCAATCCGGACAGGGGGGGGAATGAGCAGTTCTTC. Translating it yields CASNPDRGGNEQFF. Supplemented by reference TRBV9 and TRBJ2-1, the full variable domain reads DSGVTQTPKHLITATGQRVTLRCSPRSGDLSVYWYQQSLDQGLQFLIQYYNGEERAKGNILERFSAQQFPDLHSELNLSSLELGDSALYFCASNPDRGGNEQFFGPGTRLTVL.

The DNA of the CDR3 is TGTGCCAGCAGCCCCCTGTCCTACAATGAGCAGTTCTTC. Protein product: CASSPLSYNEQFF. The chain employs TRBV7-2 and TRBJ2-1; D remains unclear. The germline gives CDR1 SGHTA, CDR2 FQGNSA. V was cut by 5 bases and J by 1 base, with 6 bases left in between. This CDR3 region has 13 residues.

This chain uses TRBV19 with TRBJ2-4; tentative D call: TRBD1 (5 bases). This CDR3 has 14 residues. The ends were cut back, 7 bases at V and 5 bases at J, with 15 bases in the middle. Per the germline V gene, CDR1 is LNHDA and CDR2 is SQIVND (reference sequence). Written as DNA, the CDR3 is TGTGCCAGTAAAGGGGCCGCCTACCAAAACATTCAGTACTTC. Translated, it gives CASKGAAYQNIQYF.

The rearrangement joins TRBV5-5 to TRBJ1-2; TRBD1 aligns across 8 bases. V was clipped by 2 bases and J by 7 bases; unmatched bases: 4. In germline, CDR1 is SGHKS, CDR2 YYEKEE (reference sequence). The CDR3 is 13 amino acids. CDR3 nucleotides: TGTGCCAGCAGCTTACAGGGGGTTCTTGGCTACACCTTC. Translating it yields CASSLQGVLGYTF.

The chain uses TRBV27 and TRBJ1-1; 11 nucleotides match TRBD1. Germline CDR1 is MNHEY and CDR2 is SMNVEV (reference sequence). The CDR3 length is 15 residues. The trim removed 3 bases at V and 3 bases at J, leaving 3 bases unmatched. CDR3 region: CASSLDRGLYTEAFF. CDR3 in DNA: TGTGCCAGCAGTTTGGACAGGGGGCTTTACACTGAAGCTTTCTTT.

In this sample, this clone turned up many times. This chain links TRBV4-2 with TRBJ2-1; possible D gene TRBD2, 7 bases. There are 17 residues in the CDR3. In germline, CDR1 is LGHNA, CDR2 YNFKEQ. V gave up 0 bases and J gave up 3 bases, with 15 bases separating them. CDR3 bases: TGTGCCAGCAGCCAAGAAACAGGGACTACTCTCTACAATGAGCAGTTCTTC. This codes for CASSQETGTTLYNEQFF.

V gene TRBV5-4 combines with J gene TRBJ2-7; a weak D match, TRBD2 (6 bases). The CDR3 consists of 14 residues. V lost 1 base and J lost 9, with 17 bases in between. Germline CDR1 is SGHNT and CDR2 is YYREEE (reference sequence). As DNA, the CDR3 is TGTGCCAGCAGCTTGAGGACTACACAATCCGGGCAGTACTTC. Encoded protein: CASSLRTTQSGQYF.